This is a list of T cell receptor beta chains from one sample in a study of vaccination effects on CD4 cells after COVID-19. Method: immunoSEQ multiplex PCR; TCRdb's copy keeps in-frame clones and lacks some. The sample records approximately 46,000 clones, 74% being singletons. No antigens are known for them. Sequences were derived from CD4+ T cells from PBMCs cultured without peptide, sampled before COVID-19 vaccination. These TCRs come from a human donor who had a prior SARS-CoV-2 infection. CDR3s include the opening cysteine and the closing phenylalanine or tryptophan. The D gene is left open where the match is weak. Clone size, where shown, is once, few, many, or a class for clones that have expanded.

clone size,J gene,V gene,D gene,CDR3 length,CDR3 DNA,CDR3 protein
NA,TRBJ1-1,TRBV7-2,NA,14,TGTGCCAGCAGCTTAGATGTTAGAGTCACTGAAGCTTTCTTT,CASSLDVRVTEAFF
once,TRBJ2-1,TRBV29-1,NA,12,TGCAGCGTTGATTTGTCGTGGTATGAGCAGTTCTTC,CSVDLSWYEQFF
NA,TRBJ2-1,TRBV4-3,TRBD2,16,TGCGCCAGCAGCCAATTAGCGGGAAGCTCCTACAATGAGCAGTTCTTC,CASSQLAGSSYNEQFF
NA,TRBJ1-1,TRBV29-1,NA,13,TGCAGCGTTGTAGGGCCGATGAACACTGAAGCTTTCTTT,CSVVGPMNTEAFF
NA,TRBJ2-4,TRBV4-1,TRBD1,16,TGCGCCAGCAGCCAGGGACAGGGGATTGCCAAAAACATTCAGTACTTC,CASSQGQGIAKNIQYF
NA,TRBJ1-2,TRBV15,NA,14,TGTGCCACCAGCAGAGGACAGGTTGGCTATGGCTACACCTTC,CATSRGQVGYGYTF
few,TRBJ1-2,TRBV18,TRBD1,14,TGTGCCAGCTCACCACAACAGGGGGCTGGAGGCTACACCTTC,CASSPQQGAGGYTF
few,TRBJ2-7,TRBV5-1,TRBD1,16,TGCGCCAGCAGCTTGGCCGGGGGACAGGCTTCCTACGAGCAGTACTTC,CASSLAGGQASYEQYF
NA,TRBJ1-2,TRBV12-3/TRBV12-4,NA,12,TGTGCCAGCAGTTTTGGCAGGGCTGGCTACACCTTC,CASSFGRAGYTF
NA,TRBJ2-2,TRBV7-8,NA,17,TGTGCCAGCAGCTTAGCAGCCCAGACAGTGAACACCGGGGAGCTGTTTTTT,CASSLAAQTVNTGELFF
NA,TRBJ2-7,TRBV3-1/TRBV3-2,TRBD2,15,TGTGCCAGCAGCCGGGGACTAGCGGGAGGTCTTCGTATGGACTTC,CASSRGLAGGLRMDF
NA,TRBJ1-5,TRBV2,NA,14,TGTGCCAGCAGTGAAAGGACACGGGGTCAGCCCCAGCATTTT,CASSERTRGQPQHF
NA,TRBJ2-3,TRBV18,NA,16,TGTGCCAGCACCAAGGCCCGCCTGGGTAGCACAGATACGCAGTATTTT,CASTKARLGSTDTQYF
NA,TRBJ2-2,TRBV3-1/TRBV3-2,NA,12,TGTGCCAGCAGCCAACGGACCGGGGAGCTGTTTTTT,CASSQRTGELFF
NA,TRBJ2-7,TRBV5-1,TRBD1,14,TGCGCCAGCAGCTTACAGGGGTTTGGGGACGAGCAGTACTTC,CASSLQGFGDEQYF
NA,TRBJ1-1,TRBV5-4,NA,14,TGTGCCAGCAGCCCCGACCTAAGGGGTTTTGATGGTTTCTTT,CASSPDLRGFDGFF
NA,TRBJ2-7,TRBV5-4,TRBD1,13,TGTGCCAGCGGCAGACAGGGGGCCTACGAGCAGTACTTC,CASGRQGAYEQYF
NA,TRBJ2-3,TRBV9,NA,13,TGTGCCAGCAGCTTAGGGTTCACAGATACGCAGTATTTT,CASSLGFTDTQYF
once,TRBJ2-2,TRBV6-5,NA,13,TGTGCCTTGGGGACACTGAACACCGGGGAGCTGTTTTTT,CALGTLNTGELFF
NA,TRBJ2-3,TRBV5-4,NA,14,TGTGCCAGCAGCTTGGTGCGCGACACAGATACGCAGTATTTT,CASSLVRDTDTQYF
NA,TRBJ2-5,TRBV6-2/TRBV6-3,NA,12,TGTGCCAGCAGCCAGACTAGTGGAACCCAGTACTTC,CASSQTSGTQYF
NA,TRBJ1-2,TRBV7-2,NA,15,TGTGCCAGCAGCTTAGCAAGAGCGAGTTCCGCTGGCTACACCTTC,CASSLARASSAGYTF
NA,TRBJ1-4,TRBV6-6,NA,15,TGTGCCAGCAGTTACGCTTTTTCGGGGAATGAAAAACTGTTTTTT,CASSYAFSGNEKLFF
NA,TRBJ2-1,TRBV18,TRBD2,15,TGTGCCAGCTCACCACTTCAAGCGGGACTCGATGAGCAGTTCTTC,CASSPLQAGLDEQFF
NA,TRBJ2-5,TRBV2,TRBD2,16,TGTGCCAGCAGGGAAAGGACTAGCGGGGGGGCGTCGGCCCAGTACTTC,CASRERTSGGASAQYF
NA,TRBJ1-2,TRBV2,NA,13,TGTGCCAGCAGTGGACAGCGGGACCCTGGCTACACCTTC,CASSGQRDPGYTF
NA,TRBJ1-1,TRBV7-3,NA,13,TGTGCCAGCAGCTTAGGTGTGGGGACTGAAGCTTTCTTT,CASSLGVGTEAFF
once,TRBJ1-5,TRBV12-3/TRBV12-4,NA,13,TGTGCCAGCAGTTTAGAGGAGAAACAGCCCCAGCATTTT,CASSLEEKQPQHF
NA,TRBJ1-1,TRBV5-6,NA,13,TGTGCCAGCAGCTTCATGCGGAACACTGAAGCTTTCTTT,CASSFMRNTEAFF